A selection of T cell receptor beta chains follows, all from one sample in a study of response to subunit inactivated influenza vaccine. Via MiXCR, TCRdb re-called the RT-PCR reads, giving one row per CDR3 protein. The table shows roughly 650,000 distinct CDR3 sequences, with 14% occurring only once. Sequenced material: PBMCs from blood, taken around 15 days before vaccination. Receptors were obtained from a man aged 45-60 years who received an inactivated influenza vaccine. The CDR3 runs from the conserved cysteine through the conserved F or W. The D gene is left open where the match is weak. Some rows mark clone size as missing; the rest say once, few, many or name a class of expanded clone.

j_call clone_size v_call d_call cdr3_aa cdr3_nt
TRBJ2-2 many TRBV12-3/TRBV12-4 TRBD1 CASTPDRATGELFF TGTGCCAGCACCCCGGACAGGGCCACCGGGGAGCTGTTTTTT
TRBJ2-1 many TRBV20-1 - CSARPMGVNEQFF TGCAGTGCTAGGCCGATGGGGGTGAATGAGCAGTTCTTC
TRBJ2-5 few TRBV7-9 TRBD2 CASSRSGSGAETQYF TGTGCCAGCAGCCGTAGCGGGAGCGGCGCAGAGACCCAGTACTTC
TRBJ1-2 few TRBV29-1 - CSVAAGSLSYGYTF TGCAGCGTTGCGGCAGGGAGCTTAAGCTATGGCTACACCTTC
TRBJ2-2 few TRBV20-1 TRBD2 CSARGGFRNTGELFF TGCAGTGCTAGGGGGGGGTTCAGAAACACCGGGGAGCTGTTTTTT
TRBJ2-5 many TRBV4-2 TRBD2 CASSQDDSSGYQETQYF TGTGCCAGCAGCCAAGACGATAGTAGCGGGTACCAAGAGACCCAGTACTTC
TRBJ2-5 few TRBV7-2 TRBD1 CASSFDRGQETQYF TGTGCCAGCAGCTTCGACAGGGGGCAAGAGACCCAGTACTTC
TRBJ2-1 few TRBV2 TRBD2 CASSALAGALNEQFF TGTGCCAGCAGTGCCCTAGCGGGGGCCCTGAATGAGCAGTTCTTC
TRBJ1-2 - TRBV28 TRBD1 CASRTPGQYGYTF TGTGCCAGCAGAACTCCGGGACAGTATGGCTACACCTTC
TRBJ1-5 - TRBV20-1 TRBD1 CSARERRDRGQPQHF TGCAGTGCTAGGGAGAGACGGGACAGGGGACAGCCCCAGCATTTT
TRBJ2-2 - TRBV5-1 TRBD1 CASSPRGKGTGGPNTGELFF TGCGCCAGCAGCCCCCGAGGGAAGGGGACAGGTGGTCCGAACACCGGGGAGCTGTTTTTT
TRBJ2-4 - TRBV12-3/TRBV12-4 - CASSLDRRNIQYF TGTGCCAGCAGTTTAGACAGACGAAACATTCAGTACTTC
TRBJ1-2 few TRBV12-3/TRBV12-4 TRBD1 CASSRGQGATNYGYTF TGTGCCAGCAGCCGCGGACAGGGGGCGACTAACTATGGCTACACCTTC
TRBJ2-7 - TRBV2 TRBD2 CASRSAGGSYEQYF TGTGCCAGCAGATCAGCGGGGGGCTCCTACGAGCAGTACTTC
TRBJ2-1 few TRBV5-1 TRBD1 CASSRGQGSGYEQFF TGCGCCAGCAGCCGCGGACAGGGCTCGGGGTATGAGCAGTTCTTC
TRBJ2-7 few TRBV21-1 - CASSKFGPGNSRQYF -
TRBJ2-3 few TRBV7-6 TRBD2 CASSPLAGEPLTQYF TGTGCCAGCAGTCCCCTAGCGGGAGAACCTCTCACGCAGTATTTT
TRBJ2-7 many TRBV6-5 - CASSPGVGEQYF TGTGCCAGCAGTCCAGGGGTTGGCGAGCAGTACTTC
TRBJ1-2 - TRBV4-3 TRBD1 CASSLSLDRVYGYTF TGCGCCAGCAGCCTTAGTCTGGACAGGGTGTATGGCTACACCTTC
TRBJ1-5 many TRBV21-1 - CASSKEYQGIPQPQHF TGTGCCAGCAGCAAGGAGTATCAGGGAATTCCTCAGCCCCAGCATTTT
TRBJ2-5 few TRBV4-2 TRBD2 CASSQDLSRFSGGPVETQYF TGTGCCAGCAGCCAAGATCTATCCCGTTTTAGCGGGGGGCCGGTGGAGACCCAGTACTTC
TRBJ2-1 few TRBV3-1 TRBD2 CASSQDSRGGVSINEQFF TGTGCCAGCAGCCAAGATTCGCGGGGGGGGGTTTCTATAAATGAGCAGTTCTTC
TRBJ1-1 - TRBV12-3/TRBV12-4 - CASSLNGFRYTEAFF TGTGCCAGCAGTTTAAATGGGTTTCGGTACACTGAAGCTTTCTTT
TRBJ2-7 few TRBV20-1 TRBD2 CSALDQPKGGLYYEQYF TGCAGTGCCCTTGACCAACCCAAGGGAGGGCTTTACTACGAGCAGTACTTC
TRBJ1-1 - TRBV6-1 - CASYSQIHEAFF TGTGCCAGCTACAGTCAAATTCATGAAGCTTTCTTT
TRBJ2-3 - TRBV30 TRBD2 CAWGTSGIITDTQYF TGTGCCTGGGGGACTAGCGGGATCATCACAGATACGCAGTATTTT
TRBJ1-1 - TRBV5-1 TRBD1 CASSSGQPTEAFF TGCGCCAGCAGCTCGGGACAGCCAACTGAAGCTTTCTTT
TRBJ2-7 - TRBV18 TRBD1 CASSPRGQGSHEQYF TGTGCCAGCTCACCACGGGGACAGGGGTCCCACGAGCAGTACTTC
TRBJ1-2 - TRBV12-3/TRBV12-4 - CASSFGRVVGGYTF TGTGCCAGCAGTTTTGGCAGGGTGGTAGGAGGCTACACCTTC
TRBJ2-5 - TRBV27 - CASSTRGTQYF TGTGCCAGCAGTACCCGTGGGACCCAGTACTTC
TRBJ2-7 few TRBV11-2 TRBD1 CASSQGVNYEQYF TGTGCCAGCTCTCAGGGGGTCAACTACGAGCAGTACTTC
TRBJ1-3 many TRBV28 TRBD1 CASSLSGTGAVSGNTIYF TGTGCCAGCAGTTTATCGGGGACAGGAGCGGTTTCTGGAAACACCATATATTTT
TRBJ2-7 - TRBV3-1 - CASSQLGGADEQYF TGTGCCAGCAGCCAACTCGGGGGAGCTGACGAGCAGTACTTC
TRBJ2-5 few TRBV6-1 - CASTKVGGYETQYF TGTGCCAGCACCAAAGTCGGAGGTTACGAGACCCAGTACTTC
TRBJ2-2 few TRBV6-2/TRBV6-3 - CASSSGGSPGELFF TGTGCCAGCAGTTCGGGGGGCTCTCCCGGGGAGCTGTTTTTT
TRBJ1-6 few TRBV3-1 - CASSRLSGSSPLHF TGTGCCAGCAGCCGCCTGTCAGGCAGTTCACCCCTCCACTTT
TRBJ2-2 few TRBV18 TRBD1 CASSRGRGHTGELFF TGTGCCAGCTCACGAGGCAGGGGGCACACCGGGGAGCTGTTTTTT
TRBJ1-1 few TRBV27 TRBD1 CASSYRGPNSAFF TGTGCCAGCAGTTACAGGGGGCCAAATTCAGCTTTCTTT
TRBJ2-2 - TRBV5-1 - CASSFRTPNTGELFF TGCGCCAGCAGCTTCAGAACCCCGAACACCGGGGAGCTGTTTTTT
TRBJ2-1 - TRBV20-1 - CSARPGIVPNEQFF TGCAGTGCTAGACCTGGGATCGTTCCAAATGAGCAGTTCTTC
TRBJ2-6 - TRBV4-2 TRBD1 CASSPGTGGSGANVLTF TGTGCCAGCAGTCCCGGGACAGGGGGCTCTGGGGCCAACGTCCTGACTTTC
TRBJ2-5 - TRBV5-1 - CASRLRQDRETQYF TGCGCCAGCAGACTTCGACAGGATAGGGAGACCCAGTACTTC
TRBJ1-1 - TRBV12-3/TRBV12-4 TRBD1 CASSSARGGVGTEAFF TGTGCCAGCAGTTCGGCCAGGGGGGGAGTTGGCACTGAAGCTTTCTTT
TRBJ2-5 few TRBV7-6 - CASSPRQRQETQYF TGTGCCAGCAGCCCTCGACAGAGACAAGAGACCCAGTACTTC
TRBJ2-1 few TRBV28 TRBD2 CASSSIPGTSGHNEQFF TGTGCCAGCAGTTCAATCCCCGGGACTAGCGGACACAATGAGCAGTTCTTC